The 16 T cell receptor beta chains in this list originate from one sample, sequenced in a study of sequential checkpoint blockade in melanoma. Produced via immunoSEQ multiplex PCR; TCRdb's table is partial and in-frame only. The repertoire has 13,000 or so clones, roughly 50% of them found once; the top ten carry under 20%. Treatment specified: randomized to nivolumab then ipilimumab (arm A) or the reverse (arm B). The sequences come from CD8+ T cells sorted from blood (inferred from file names), collected from a patient given nivolumab and ipilimumab in sequence. These receptors originate from a human donor with melanoma.

In its sample, this clone was seen a few times. The V call is TRBV27, the J call TRBJ2-7; TRBD2 is a possible D gene (6 bases). There are 15 residues in the CDR3. Germline CDR1 MNHEY, CDR2 SMNVEV (reference sequence). The germline V and J ends were trimmed by 5 bases and 0 bases, with 14 bases remaining between them. The CDR3 loop reads CASSPYSGSSYEQYF. The CDR3 bases are TGTGCCAGCAGTCCATATTCCGGGAGCTCCTACGAGCAGTACTTC.

The chain has TRBV27 and TRBJ2-7, with unresolved D. The CDR3 runs to 13 residues. V was cut by 6 bases and J by 0 bases, with 9 bases left in between. The germline CDR1 and CDR2 sequences are MNHEY and SMNVEV (reference sequence). The CDR3 bases are TGTGCCAGCAGCGACACGTACTCCTACGAGCAGTACTTC. Protein sequence: CASSDTYSYEQYF.

The chain joins TRBV7-6 to TRBJ2-3, with a weak D call TRBD2 (6 bases). Trimming stripped 4 bases from V and 0 bases from J, with 14 bases between. Germline CDR1 SGHVS, CDR2 FNYEAQ. The CDR3 runs to 16 residues. The chain's CDR3 is CASSSWGGTSTDTQYF. Here the CDR3 DNA reads TGTGCCAGCAGCTCCTGGGGCGGGACTAGCACAGATACGCAGTATTTT.

The chain joins TRBV7-9 to TRBJ2-3; perhaps TRBD2 as D (5 bases). V lost 5 bases, J lost 4 bases, and 19 bases lay in between. This CDR3 comprises 16 residues. The V gene's germline CDR1 is SEHNR and CDR2 FQNEAQ (reference sequence). The CDR3 DNA sequence: TGTGCCAGCAGCCCCGTCGGCCTAGAGGGCTCAGATACGCAGTATTTT. This codes for CASSPVGLEGSDTQYF.

This clone was seen more than once but under ten times. The chain uses TRBV11-3 and TRBJ2-7; 14 bases agree with TRBD2. The germline V gene has CDR1 SGHNT and CDR2 YENEEA. The CDR3 loop spans 13 amino acids. J was trimmed by 11 bases and V by 5 bases; bases with no gene match: 5. In DNA form, the CDR3 reads TGTGCCAGCAGCGCGGGACTAGCGGGGGCGGAGTACTTC. It is translated as CASSAGLAGAEYF.

The chain joins TRBV7-6 to TRBJ1-1; possible D gene TRBD1, 6 bases. V gave up 1 base and J gave up 3 bases, with 9 bases separating them. Germline assignment: CDR1 SGHVS and CDR2 FNYEAQ. The CDR3 length is 14 residues. Here the CDR3 reads CASSLGYRDTEAFF. The CDR3 coding sequence is TGTGCCAGCAGCTTAGGTTACAGGGACACTGAAGCTTTCTTT.

V is TRBV28 and J is TRBJ2-1, with 11 bases identical to TRBD1. This CDR3 is 14 amino acids long. The V gene's germline CDR1 is MDHEN and CDR2 SYDVKM. With 6 bases clipped from V and 8 bases from J, the junction kept 6 bases outside the gene matches. The CDR3 reads CASREPGQGDEQFF. The CDR3 region has the DNA TGTGCCAGCAGAGAACCGGGACAGGGGGATGAGCAGTTCTTC. Looking up the rest from reference TRBV28 and TRBJ2-1 gives the full variable domain: DVKVTQSSRYLVKRTGEKVFLECVQDMDHENMFWYRQDPGLGLRLIYFSYDVKMKEKGDIPEGYSVSREKKERFSLILESASTNQTSMYLCASREPGQGDEQFFGPGTRLTVL.

V is TRBV7-6 and J is TRBJ2-2; 7 nucleotides align to TRBD2. Germline V gene lookup returns CDR1 SGHVS and CDR2 FNYEAQ. The CDR3 length is 14 residues. Unmatched junction bases numbered 5, after V lost 3 bases and J lost 7 bases. The CDR3 is CASSFGGGNGELFF. The DNA of the CDR3 is TGTGCCAGCAGCTTCGGGGGAGGGAACGGGGAGCTGTTTTTT.

This rearrangement joins TRBV6-5 to TRBJ2-7; tentatively, D is TRBD1 (6 bases). CDR3 length equals 12 residues. V was trimmed by 5 bases and J by 5 bases, leaving 10 bases between them. Looked up from germline, CDR1 is MNHEY and CDR2 is SVGAGI. CDR3 amino acids: CASSLGGNEQYF. CDR3 DNA: TGTGCCAGCAGTCTAGGGGGTAACGAGCAGTACTTC.

As to this clone: A much larger clone differs by one base, so this may be a read error. This chain joins TRBV4-2 and TRBJ2-1, with a tentative D call TRBD2 (8 bases). Trimming pared 4 bases from V and 8 bases from J, leaving 24 bases between. The CDR3 loop spans 17 amino acids. Germline values: CDR1 LGHNA, CDR2 YNFKEQ. Written as DNA, the CDR3 is TGTGCCAGCAGCCTCGGACAGGCTAGCGGGTTCGGCGATGAGCAGTTCTTC. This codes for CASSLGQASGFGDEQFF.

This clone was seen only once. The V gene is TRBV7-9, the J gene TRBJ1-2, with 10 bases matching TRBD1. The length of the CDR3 is 15 residues. CDR1 SEHNR and CDR2 FQNEAQ come from the germline V gene (reference sequence). Trimming removed 1 base from V and 4 bases from J; junction bases left unmatched: 3. For the CDR3, the DNA is TGTGCCAGCAGCTTAGGCGGGACAGGGGTCTATGGCTACACCTTC. Residues: CASSLGGTGVYGYTF.

In this sample, this clone turned up once. The genes are TRBV18 and TRBJ2-7; D unclear. Trimming removed 6 bases at V and 5 bases at J, with 11 bases between. The germline V gene encodes CDR1 KGHSH and CDR2 LQKENI. This CDR3 spans 12 amino acids. DNA of the CDR3: TGTGCCAGCTCGTCCCGGTTGGACGAGCAGTACTTC. Protein sequence: CASSSRLDEQYF.

The genes are TRBV5-1 and TRBJ2-2; 11 nucleotides line up with TRBD2. This CDR3 comprises 17 residues. In germline, CDR1 is SGHRS, CDR2 YFSETQ. With V trimmed by 0 bases and J by 3 bases, 4 bases remained unmatched. Written as DNA, the CDR3 is TGCGCCAGCAGCTTGGTGCCTAGCGGGGGGTACACCGGGGAGCTGTTTTTT. Translated, it gives CASSLVPSGGYTGELFF.

This rearrangement joins TRBV5-1 to TRBJ2-1; 12 bases fit TRBD2. The CDR3 loop spans 16 amino acids. With V trimmed by 4 bases and J by 8 bases, 10 bases remained unmatched. Germline CDR1 is SGHRS and CDR2 is YFSETQ. CDR3 loop: CASSEPLAGGPYEQFF. Written as DNA, the CDR3 is TGCGCCAGCAGCGAGCCCCTAGCGGGGGGGCCTTATGAGCAGTTCTTC. The variable domain in full, completed from reference TRBV5-1 and TRBJ2-1, reads KAGVTQTPRYLIKTRGQQVTLSCSPISGHRSVSWYQQTPGQGLQFLFEYFSETQRNKGNFPGRFSGRQFSNSRSEMNVSTLELGDSALYLCASSEPLAGGPYEQFFGPGTRLTVL.

The rearrangement uses TRBV12-5 and TRBJ2-5; perhaps TRBD1 as D (6 bases). The DNA end favors TRBJ2-7, so the J call may be wrong. CDR1 and CDR2 (germline): LGHNT, FRNRAP. This CDR3 contains 12 residues. The CDR3 nucleotides read TGTGCTAGTGGTTTAGGGGGATACGAGCAGTACTTC. Amino acids: CASGLGGYEQYF.

The CDR3: CASSLGELVRETQYF. The DNA of the CDR3 is TGTGCCAGCAGCTTAGGGGAACTAGTCAGGGAGACCCAGTACTTC. This chain links TRBV11-2 with TRBJ2-5; D is perhaps TRBD2 (5 bases). Germline V gene sequence: CDR1 SGHAT, CDR2 FQNNGV. Trimming removed 1 base from V and 5 bases from J, with 14 bases in between. The CDR3 consists of 15 residues.